One and the same sample provided the 24 T cell receptor beta chains below, sequenced in a study of blood T cell repertoires in COVID-19. TCRdb's copy holds only in-frame clones and misses some; the assay was immunoSEQ multiplex PCR. The data contain a few hundred thousand clones, about 85% of them seen just once; the ten biggest clones take up about 6.9%. Sequenced sample: PBMCs or T cells enriched from blood (not recorded which). These receptors were collected from a woman in her 50s who had been exposed to COVID-19.

The chain carries TRBV5-1 and TRBJ1-4; unclear D gene. Germline assignment: CDR1 SGHRS and CDR2 YFSETQ. The CDR3 covers 15 residues. V gave up 0 bases and J gave up 4 bases, with 10 bases separating them. The CDR3 DNA is TGCGCCAGCAGCTTGGATGGGCAACTTAATGAAAAACTGTTTTTT. Amino acids: CASSLDGQLNEKLFF. Variable domain in full (rest from reference TRBV5-1 and TRBJ1-4): KAGVTQTPRYLIKTRGQQVTLSCSPISGHRSVSWYQQTPGQGLQFLFEYFSETQRNKGNFPGRFSGRQFSNSRSEMNVSTLELGDSALYLCASSLDGQLNEKLFFGSGTQLSVL.

This clone was detected once. The genes are TRBV2 and TRBJ1-5; D remains unclear. CDR1 is SNHLY and CDR2 is FYNNEI in the germline V gene. The V and J ends lost 5 bases and 1 base respectively, with 9 bases between them. The CDR3 is made up of 14 amino acids. The CDR3 is CASSYYRSNQPQHF. The CDR3 DNA sequence: TGTGCCAGCAGTTACTATAGAAGCAATCAGCCCCAGCATTTT.

The chain recombines TRBV9 with TRBJ2-7, with D possibly TRBD2 on 5 matching bases. Germline V gives CDR1 SGDLS, CDR2 YYNGEE. The CDR3 length is 15 residues. The V end lost 3 bases, the J end lost 0 bases, and 13 bases lay between the germline ends. CDR3 DNA sequence: TGTGCCAGCAGCGGAGGGCCCGTGAGCTCCTACGAGCAGTACTTC. Amino acids: CASSGGPVSSYEQYF.

The chain couples TRBV15 to TRBJ2-3; 7 bases are shared with TRBD2. V trimming: 6 bases; J trimming: 6 bases; junction bases outside the gene matches: 9. Germline V gene data show CDR1 as LNHNV and CDR2 as YYDKDF (reference sequence). The CDR3 is made up of 14 amino acids. CDR3 loop: CATSQRLAGDTQYF. The DNA of the CDR3 is TGTGCCACCAGTCAAAGACTAGCCGGGGATACGCAGTATTTT.

This chain links TRBV6-5 with TRBJ2-5, with D possibly TRBD1 on 5 matching bases. Trimming removed 5 bases from V and 5 bases from J, with 15 bases in between. CDR1 is MNHEY and CDR2 is SVGAGI in the germline V gene. There are 14 residues in the CDR3. The CDR3 region has the DNA TGTGCCAGCAGTCTCCGGACAAATCGGGAGACCCAGTACTTC. It translates to CASSLRTNRETQYF.

A note on this clone: The identical CDR3 is also encoded by other nucleotide sequences in the sample. The chain recombines TRBV5-1 with TRBJ2-1; 12 nucleotides align to TRBD2. CDR3 length: 16 amino acids. Germline assignment: CDR1 SGHRS and CDR2 YFSETQ. V was pared by 0 bases and J by 4 bases, with 2 bases of the junction left unmatched. CDR3 nucleotides: TGCGCCAGCAGCTTGGGACTAGCGGGGGCATACAATGAGCAGTTCTTC. As protein: CASSLGLAGAYNEQFF.

The chain carries TRBV10-2 and TRBJ1-1; no definite D call. The CDR3 extends over 14 amino acids. V was cut by 7 bases and J by 11 bases, with 23 bases left in between. Germline-derived CDR1 and CDR2 are WSHSY and SAAADI. This chain's CDR3 is CASTLEAFAGRAFF. The CDR3 DNA is TGCGCCAGCACCCTCGAGGCCTTCGCCGGTCGGGCTTTCTTT.

The chain combines TRBV28 with TRBJ2-3; the D is unclear. Germline values: CDR1 MDHEN, CDR2 SYDVKM. V lost 7 bases, J lost 2 bases, and 13 bases lay in between. This CDR3 has 14 residues. CDR3 in amino acids: CASTRPELTDTQYF. DNA for the CDR3: TGTGCCAGCACCCGTCCCGAACTCACAGATACGCAGTATTTT.

This chain links TRBV13 with TRBJ1-1, with TRBD1 matching over 8 bases. Germline V gene sequence: CDR1 PRHDT, CDR2 FYEKMQ (reference sequence). This CDR3 has 16 amino acids. Trimming removed 5 bases from V and 1 base from J; junction bases left unmatched: 9. The CDR3 here is CASSPRTGRGNTEAFF. Written as DNA, the CDR3 is TGTGCCAGCAGCCCACGGACAGGGAGGGGGAACACTGAAGCTTTCTTT.

V and J are TRBV5-6 and TRBJ1-5; D is perhaps TRBD1 (5 bases). V was pared by 1 base and J by 9 bases, with 17 bases between. The CDR3 length is 15 residues. In germline, CDR1 is SGHDT, CDR2 YYEEEE. In DNA form, the CDR3 reads TGTGCCAGCAGCTTGTCGGGGGTCCCCGGAGGGCCCCAGCATTTT. Protein product: CASSLSGVPGGPQHF. The full variable domain, rest sourced from reference TRBV5-6 and TRBJ1-5, is DAGVTQSPTHLIKTRGQQVTLRCSPKSGHDTVSWYQQALGQGPQFIFQYYEEEERQRGNFPDRFSGHQFPNYSSELNVNALLLGDSALYLCASSLSGVPGGPQHFGDGTRLSIL.

The chain links TRBV30 to TRBJ2-1, with 11 bases identical to TRBD2. Germline CDR1 and CDR2: GTSNPN and SVGIG (reference sequence). Germline trimming cut 3 bases from V and 6 bases from J; bases unmatched to any gene: 4. This CDR3 has 14 amino acids. DNA of the CDR3: TGTGCCTGGAGCCTTACTAGCGGGGGCAATGAGCAGTTCTTC. Residues: CAWSLTSGGNEQFF. Combining the CDR3 with reference TRBV30 and TRBJ2-1 gives the whole variable domain SQTIHQWPATLVQPVGSPLSLECTVEGTSNPNLYWYRQAAGRGLQLLFYSVGIGQISSEVPQNLSASRPQDRQFILSSKKLLLSDSGFYLCAWSLTSGGNEQFFGPGTRLTVL.

This clone was observed a few times. The chain recombines TRBV28 with TRBJ1-2, with D uncertain. Looked up from germline, CDR1 is MDHEN and CDR2 is SYDVKM. Trimming pared 4 bases from V and 4 bases from J, leaving 7 bases between. The CDR3 runs to 12 residues. Here the CDR3 DNA reads TGTGCCAGCAGTTGGAGTTCCTATGGCTACACCTTC. Its translation is CASSWSSYGYTF.

The CDR3 is CSVGTGTGSYEQYF. Written as DNA, the CDR3 is TGCAGCGTTGGTACCGGGACAGGCTCCTACGAGCAGTACTTC. V is TRBV29-1 and J is TRBJ2-7, with 8 nucleotides matching TRBD1. The J segment lost 0 bases and the V segment lost 4 bases, leaving 5 bases of the junction unmatched. The germline V gene has CDR1 SQVTM and CDR2 ANQGSEA. This CDR3 region has 14 residues.

The chain uses TRBV5-8 and TRBJ2-2; no clear D. V lost 2 bases, J lost 4 bases, and 3 bases lay in between. The CDR3 length is 12 residues. Germline V gene sequence: CDR1 SGHTS, CDR2 YDEGEE. The CDR3 protein is CASSFSTGELFF. The CDR3 DNA is TGTGCCAGCAGCTTTAGCACCGGGGAGCTGTTTTTT.

J is TRBJ2-1 and V is TRBV19; 8 nucleotides line up with TRBD2. The V and J ends lost 10 bases and 5 bases, in that order; junction bases with no gene match: 19. Per the germline V gene, CDR1 is LNHDA and CDR2 is SQIVND (reference sequence). CDR3 size: 17 residues. CDR3 loop: CATSKFFSGASNNEQFF. CDR3 DNA sequence: TGTGCCACCTCGAAGTTTTTTAGCGGGGCCTCAAACAATGAGCAGTTCTTC.

This rearrangement joins TRBV27 to TRBJ1-1, with D tentatively TRBD1 (5 bases). Germline V gene data show CDR1 as MNHEY and CDR2 as SMNVEV (reference sequence). CDR3 length: 16 amino acids. The V gene lost 6 bases and the J gene lost 1 base, with 18 bases spanning the gap. The CDR3 spells CASRNLLNTGNTEAFF. DNA of the CDR3: TGTGCCAGCAGAAACTTACTTAATACAGGGAACACTGAAGCTTTCTTT.

This clone turned up a few times. The gene calls are TRBV18 and TRBJ1-2; D ambiguous. Trimming stripped 6 bases from V and 8 bases from J, with 10 bases between. The CDR3 is 11 amino acids. In germline, CDR1 is KGHSH, CDR2 LQKENI. CDR3 protein: CASSLGEGYTF. CDR3 DNA sequence: TGTGCCAGCTCGCTCGGGGAAGGCTACACCTTC.

This clone was seen just once. The rearrangement links TRBV9 to TRBJ2-3; 7 bases align to TRBD2. This CDR3 is 18 amino acids long. Germline CDR1 reads SGDLS; CDR2 reads YYNGEE. V trimming: 0 bases; J trimming: 4 bases; junction bases outside the gene matches: 14. This CDR3 is CASSVAPRRGLAADTQYF. In DNA, the CDR3 is TGTGCCAGCAGCGTAGCTCCTCGGAGGGGTCTAGCGGCAGATACGCAGTATTTT.

The rearrangement joins TRBV7-9 to TRBJ1-1, with TRBD1 matching over 8 bases. V was clipped by 5 bases and J by 1 base; unmatched bases: 6. The V gene's germline CDR1 is SEHNR and CDR2 FQNEAQ (reference sequence). The CDR3 has 15 residues. The CDR3 DNA follows: TGTGCCAGCAGCCCCGGGGACAGGAAGAACACTGAAGCTTTCTTT. This sequence encodes CASSPGDRKNTEAFF.

The genes are TRBV2 and TRBJ1-5; maybe TRBD1 (5 bases). Germline CDR1 and CDR2: SNHLY and FYNNEI. The CDR3 contains 15 residues. With 0 bases removed from V and 5 bases from J, the gap between germline ends came to 11 bases. CDR3 protein: CASSEAQGRHQPQHF. In DNA, the CDR3 is TGTGCCAGCAGTGAAGCGCAGGGAAGACATCAGCCCCAGCATTTT.

The V gene is TRBV5-8, the J gene TRBJ2-2, with 7 positions matching TRBD1. From germline, CDR1 is SGHTS and CDR2 YDEGEE. J lost 5 bases, V lost 6 bases, and 16 bases had no gene match. This CDR3 has 17 amino acids. CDR3 in DNA: TGTGCCAGCATCTGGACCCTAAACAGGGGCCAGACCGGGGAGCTGTTTTTT. Its translation is CASIWTLNRGQTGELFF.

The chain joins TRBV7-2 to TRBJ1-1; D is ambiguous. The V gene lost 1 base and the J gene lost 0 bases, with 6 bases spanning the gap. Germline CDR1 is SGHTA and CDR2 is FQGNSA. The CDR3 runs 14 residues. CDR3 DNA sequence: TGTGCCAGCAGCTTAGGTCTATTGAACACTGAAGCTTTCTTT. Translating gives CASSLGLLNTEAFF.

This rearrangement joins TRBV25-1 to TRBJ1-1; 8 bases map to TRBD1. From germline, CDR1 is MGHDK and CDR2 SYGVNS. Germline trimming cut 3 bases from V and 4 bases from J; bases unmatched to any gene: 7. The CDR3 totals 15 residues. CDR3: CASSEQGAAATEAFF. CDR3 nucleotides: TGTGCCAGCAGTGAGCAGGGGGCGGCTGCCACTGAAGCTTTCTTT.

This rearrangement joins TRBV9 to TRBJ2-5, with TRBD2 matching over 8 bases. Germline trimming cut 2 bases from V and 5 bases from J; bases unmatched to any gene: 14. Germline V lookup: CDR1 SGDLS, CDR2 YYNGEE. The CDR3 loop spans 17 amino acids. This CDR3 is CASSVGRPRGGRETQYF. The CDR3, as DNA: TGTGCCAGCAGCGTGGGACGGCCTCGGGGGGGCAGGGAGACCCAGTACTTC.